Below, 10 T cell receptor beta chains from the same sample are listed, as sequenced in a study of T cells in women clearing cervical HPV infection. The repertoire was sequenced with immunoSEQ multiplex PCR; TCRdb's copy has only in-frame clones and lacks some. The table for this sample gives approximately 24,000 clones. Sequences were obtained from blood buffy coat. Receptors originate from a woman aged 18 to 75 with a cervical HPV16 infection that either progressed to CIN3+ or cleared (not recorded which).

Concerning this clone itself: The read ends 3 residues before the CDR3 terminus; that terminus is restored from the germline J gene. This sequence joins TRBV19 and TRBJ1-2; TRBD1 is a possible D gene (6 bases). V was clipped by 3 bases and J by 7 bases, with 15 bases between them. The CDR3 extends over 14 amino acids. Germline V gene data show CDR1 as LNHDA and CDR2 as SQIVND (reference sequence). CDR3 amino acids: CASSIGKQGRGYTF. The covered CDR3 bases are TGTGCCAGTAGTATCGGGAAACAGGGTCGTGGC.

Turning to this clone: The sequence runs out 3 residues before the end of the CDR3; the remainder is reconstructed from the germline J gene. The V call is TRBV20-1, the J call TRBJ1-5; the match to TRBD1 covers 10 bases. The germline gives CDR1 DFQATT, CDR2 SNEGSKA (reference sequence). CDR3 length: 16 residues. J was trimmed by 4 bases and V by 6 bases; bases with no gene match: 12. The CDR3 region is CSAPRTGGPLNQPQHF. CDR3 DNA, as far as it was read: TGCAGTGCCCCCAGGACAGGGGGGCCGTTAAATCAGCCC.

As to this clone: The CDR3 end falls 3 residues outside the read, so it is completed with the germline J gene. The V and J genes are TRBV19 and TRBJ2-6; TRBD1 is a possible D gene (7 bases). Trimming removed 3 bases at V and 0 bases at J, with 12 bases between. This CDR3 has 17 residues. Germline V gene lookup returns CDR1 LNHDA and CDR2 SQIVND (reference sequence). The CDR3 loop is CASSMTGRSSGANVLTF. The sequenced part of the CDR3 DNA is TGTGCCAGTAGTATGACAGGGAGGAGCTCTGGGGCCAACGTC.

Remarks on this clone: The DNA ends 3 residues before the CDR3 does, and the rest of the CDR3 is filled in from the germline J gene. J is TRBJ1-5 and V is TRBV6-1; perhaps TRBD1 as D (6 bases). Germline V gene data show CDR1 as MNHNS and CDR2 as SASEGT. The CDR3 spans 18 residues. The V end was cut by 2 bases, the J end by 0 bases, with 17 bases between. CDR3 protein: CASSEYGTRFYSNQPQHF. The sequenced part of the CDR3 DNA is TGTGCCAGCAGTGAATACGGGACAAGATTTTATAGCAATCAGCCC.

In regard to this clone: The sequenced fragment ends 3 residues before the CDR3 boundary, so the rest is inferred from the germline J gene. The rearrangement links TRBV20-1 to TRBJ2-2; D perhaps matches TRBD1 (5 bases). V gave up 4 bases and J gave up 1 base, with 10 bases separating them. The CDR3 sequence is 14 residues long. Per the germline V gene, CDR1 is DFQATT and CDR2 is SNEGSKA (reference sequence). The CDR3 loop is CSAKLQGNTGELFF. The CDR3 DNA, read in part, is TGCAGTGCTAAGCTCCAGGGGAACACCGGGGAG.

A word on this clone: The CDR3 is cut off 3 residues early in the read; its end comes from the germline J gene. The gene calls are TRBV19 and TRBJ2-3; tentatively, D is TRBD1 (6 bases). Looked up from germline, CDR1 is LNHDA and CDR2 is SQIVND (reference sequence). Trimming took 9 bases from V and 6 from J, leaving 16 bases between them. The CDR3 consists of 13 residues. CDR3 DNA (partial): TGTGCCAGCTCAGGGGCAGTGACGGATACG. Amino acids: CASSGAVTDT. The whole CDR3 protein is CASSGAVTDTQYF.

A word on this clone: Read coverage stops 3 residues before the CDR3 terminus; the germline J gene supplies the remainder. The V call is TRBV5-1, the J call TRBJ2-5, with 10 nucleotides matching TRBD2. Germline assignment: CDR1 SGHRS and CDR2 YFSETQ. The length of the CDR3 is 17 residues. With V trimmed by 4 bases and J by 5 bases, 14 bases remained unmatched. CDR3 protein: CASSIGGAGGPVETQYF. The CDR3 DNA, read in part, is TGCGCCAGCAGCATAGGAGGAGCGGGAGGGCCCGTGGAGACC. The variable domain in full, with the rest retrieved from reference TRBV5-1 and TRBJ2-5, is KAGVTQTPRYLIKTRGQQVTLSCSPISGHRSVSWYQQTPGQGLQFLFEYFSETQRNKGNFPGRFSGRQFSNSRSEMNVSTLELGDSALYLCASSIGGAGGPVETQYFGPGTRLLVL.

Of note for this clone: From the germline J gene comes the end of the CDR3, since the read stops 3 residues before it. The chain uses TRBV5-1 and TRBJ2-1; D is unresolved. V was pared by 0 bases and J by 9 bases, with 10 bases between. The CDR3 runs 13 residues. Germline V gives CDR1 SGHRS, CDR2 YFSETQ. The CDR3 bases that were read are TGCGCCAGCAGCTTGGGCCCCCGAGGTGAG. It specifies CASSLGPRGE. The whole CDR3 reads CASSLGPRGEQFF.

Comment on this clone: The CDR3 end lies 3 residues beyond the end of the read and is filled in from the germline J gene. J is TRBJ2-2 and V is TRBV15, with 8 bases lining up with TRBD2. The J segment lost 5 bases and the V segment lost 8 bases, leaving 1 base of the junction unmatched. The CDR3 sequence is 12 residues long. Germline V gene lookup returns CDR1 LNHNV and CDR2 YYDKDF (reference sequence). The CDR3 sequence is CATRGGTGELFF. The CDR3 DNA, read in part, is TGTGCCACCCGGGGGGGAACCGGGGAG.

Of note for this clone: The CDR3 end lies 3 residues beyond the end of the read and is filled in from the germline J gene. The rearrangement uses TRBV2 and TRBJ1-1; D remains unclear. The ends were cut back, 6 bases at V and 4 bases at J, with 3 bases in the middle. Germline assignment: CDR1 SNHLY and CDR2 FYNNEI. This CDR3 has 10 residues. The part of the CDR3 DNA that was read is TGTGCCAGCAGAGCCACTGAA. Protein: CASRATE. The entire CDR3 reads CASRATEAFF.